This TCR beta chain was identified during a study of graft-versus-host responses after intestinal transplantation. Study-level findings and limits: Some GvH clones appeared in ileal mucosa or blood before recipient bone marrow.

The data were produced by immunoSEQ multiplex PCR, yet TCRdb's version contains in-frame clones alone and is incomplete. This sample has roughly 75,000 clones, with roughly 89% found just once. Remarks on this clone: Its target is not known.

CDR1 and CDR2 from the germline V gene are SEHNR and FQNEAQ (reference sequence). This CDR3 is built from 14 residues. V lost 4 bases to trimming and J lost 0 bases, with 8 bases between them. The chain joins TRBV7-9 to TRBJ2-3; D is undetermined. The source of this sequence is a human donor who received an intestinal transplant. The sequencing used unstimulated CD4+ T cells sorted from spleen or lymph node cells, collected before intestinal transplant. The CDR3 coding sequence is TGTGCCAGCAGCTCTAGGTTTAGCACAGATACGCAGTATTTT. It codes for CASSSRFSTDTQYF.